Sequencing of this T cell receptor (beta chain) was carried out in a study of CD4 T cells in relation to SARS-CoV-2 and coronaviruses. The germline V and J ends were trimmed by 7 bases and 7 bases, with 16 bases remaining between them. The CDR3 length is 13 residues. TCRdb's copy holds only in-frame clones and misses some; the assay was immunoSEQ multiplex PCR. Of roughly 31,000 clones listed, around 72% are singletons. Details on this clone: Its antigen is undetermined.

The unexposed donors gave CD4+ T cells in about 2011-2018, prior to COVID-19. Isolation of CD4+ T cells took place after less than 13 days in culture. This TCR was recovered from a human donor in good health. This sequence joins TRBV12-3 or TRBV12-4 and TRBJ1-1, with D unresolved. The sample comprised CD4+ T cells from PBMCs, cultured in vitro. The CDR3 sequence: CASTPNSYFEAFF. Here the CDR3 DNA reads TGTGCCAGCACCCCCAACAGCTATTTTGAAGCTTTCTTT.